This TCR beta chain was recovered during a study of cytomegalovirus exposure and HLA in healthy donors. Study-wide results and caveats: Relative to the roughly 700-donor mean, N-insertions were reportedly fewer in an Asian-associated ancestry cluster in a later analysis. V- and J-gene trimming of TCR beta was linked (in a later analysis) to a missense DCLRE1C variant.

PCR was performed using 60 Vbeta and 13 Jbeta primers. TCRdb keeps only in-frame clones here, not all; method: immunoSEQ multiplex PCR. This table has around 150,000 clones, approximately 67% appearing once. This CDR3 region has 16 residues. Germline trimming cut 1 base from V and 7 bases from J; bases unmatched to any gene: 11. In germline, CDR1 is LNHDA, CDR2 SQIVND (reference sequence). To note about this clone: The antigen is not known.

The material sequenced was PBMCs. The TCR originated in a woman under 30 in good health and CMV-seropositive. This chain uses TRBV19 with TRBJ2-7; 9 positions match TRBD2. The CDR3 DNA sequence: TGTGCCAGTAGTATAGCGCGGGAGGGCCCTATGAGGGAGCAGTACTTC. It codes for CASSIAREGPMREQYF.